This record looks at one T cell receptor beta chain sequence and its context. The antigen is unknown. TCRdb ran MiXCR on the 5' RACE reads and lists one entry per CDR3 protein. Of 200,000 to 300,000 distinct CDR3 sequences listed, roughly a tenth are singletons. The sample is drawn from a study of CD8 T cells in ankylosing spondylitis. Study-level points and caveats: Seemingly characteristic of ankylosing spondylitis blood was a TCR beta motif consisting of under 10 highly homologous variants.

CDR1 and CDR2 (germline): GTSNPN, SVGIG (reference sequence). The CDR3 consists of 14 residues. V lost 8 bases and J lost 4, with 20 bases in between. This receptor was obtained from a male donor with ankylosing spondylitis or in good health (not recorded which). The V call is TRBV30, the J call TRBJ1-2; D gene unclear. The sample comprised blood, either unsorted or a sorted T cell fraction (not recorded which). CDR3 loop: CARKSPDGGYGYTF. The CDR3 bases are TGTGCCCGAAAGTCCCCGGACGGAGGCTATGGCTACACCTTC.